The sequence of this TCR beta chain was determined in a study of Graves' ophthalmopathy and Graves' hyperthyroidism. Comments on this clonotype: A read error may account for a junction end that differs from germline.

The CDR3 length is 17 residues. The V gene's germline CDR1 is MNHNS and CDR2 SASEGT. The TCR beta CDR3 regions underwent amplification from RNA transcripts. The first round was an RT-PCR with HTBI primers, and the second round was a multiplex PCR. TCRdb called the multiplex PCR reads again in MiXCR, with one record for every CDR3 protein. The sample has 340,000 or so distinct CDR3 sequences, about a sixth seen once. Sequenced material: peripheral blood. The chain has TRBV6-1 and TRBJ1-3; a weak D match, TRBD1 (6 bases). This TCR came from an adult man with Graves' ophthalmopathy. CDR3 DNA sequence: TGTGCCAGCAGTGGGGCGTCAGGACAGTACTCTGGAAACACCATATCTTTT. Translated: CASSGASGQYSGNTISF.